Following are 16 T cell receptor beta chains from one sample sequenced in a study of T cells in women clearing cervical HPV infection. Libraries were prepared by immunoSEQ multiplex PCR; TCRdb keeps only in-frame clonotypes and omits some of them. This repertoire includes 30,000 to 35,000 clones. What was sequenced was blood buffy coat. The receptors here all came from a woman aged 18-69 years with a cervical HPV16 infection that either progressed to CIN3+ or cleared (not recorded which).

A remark on this clone: The read falls 3 residues short of the CDR3 end, and the missing part is taken from the germline J gene. The chain has TRBV5-1 and TRBJ1-4, with a weak D call TRBD1 (5 bases). The CDR3 consists of 14 residues. The germline CDR1 and CDR2 sequences are SGHRS and YFSETQ. Trimming stripped 4 bases from V and 8 bases from J, with 15 bases between. CDR3 bases read: TGCGCCAGCAGCCCCGGACAAGGAAGGGAAAAA. This translates into CASSPGQGREK. In full, the CDR3 reads CASSPGQGREKLFF.

Of note for this clone: The read falls 3 residues short of the CDR3 end, and the missing part is taken from the germline J gene. The chain carries TRBV5-1 and TRBJ1-4, with 12 bases fitting TRBD1. The CDR3 contains 18 residues. V shed 3 bases, J shed 1 base, and the junction held 7 bases outside the gene matches. Germline V gene sequence: CDR1 SGHRS, CDR2 YFSETQ. CDR3: CASSWGTGGAGTNEKLFF. CDR3 DNA, as far as it was read: TGCGCCAGCAGCTGGGGGACAGGGGGCGCCGGAACTAATGAAAAA. The whole variable domain, remainder taken from reference TRBV5-1 and TRBJ1-4, is KAGVTQTPRYLIKTRGQQVTLSCSPISGHRSVSWYQQTPGQGLQFLFEYFSETQRNKGNFPGRFSGRQFSNSRSEMNVSTLELGDSALYLCASSWGTGGAGTNEKLFFGSGTQLSVL.

In regard to this clone: The observed sequence ends 3 residues before the CDR3 terminus, with the missing tail filled in from the germline J gene. The same CDR3 can be traced to other DNA sequences in this sample. The chain carries TRBV18 and TRBJ1-3; a possible D gene is TRBD1 (5 bases). Germline V gives CDR1 KGHSH, CDR2 LQKENI. This CDR3 contains 16 residues. The V and J ends lost 5 bases and 0 bases respectively, with 14 bases between them. The CDR3 region is CASSDSLGPSGNTIYF. The DNA read from the CDR3 is TGTGCCAGCTCAGACTCCCTGGGGCCCTCTGGAAACACC.

Of note for this clone: The read ends 3 residues shy of where the CDR3 ends; the end is completed using the germline J gene. This chain links TRBV28 with TRBJ1-4; D unresolved. CDR1 is MDHEN and CDR2 is SYDVKM in the germline V gene. V gave up 5 bases and J gave up 1 base, with 11 bases separating them. CDR3 length equals 15 residues. CDR3 sequence reads: CASSPPGGTNEKLFF. The DNA read from the CDR3 is TGTGCCAGCAGTCCCCCGGGTGGAACTAATGAAAAA.

For this clone: The CDR3 end lies 3 residues beyond the end of the read and is filled in from the germline J gene. The chain employs TRBV12-3 or TRBV12-4 and TRBJ1-1; D possibly corresponds to TRBD1 (5 bases). The CDR3 spans 16 residues. Between the trimmed V and J ends, which lost 0 bases and 4 bases, there was a span of 15 bases. The CDR3 bases that were read are TGTGCCAGCAGTTTAGCTTTGAGGGGCCTACCCACTGAA. Translation gives CASSLALRGLPTE. The whole CDR3 protein reads CASSLALRGLPTEAFF.

As to this clone: The CDR3 extends 3 residues past the end of the read, so its final part is completed from the germline J gene. The chain is built from TRBV4-2 and TRBJ2-2; D gene ambiguous. V lost 0 bases and J lost 3, with 8 bases in between. Germline CDR1 is LGHNA and CDR2 is YNFKEQ. The CDR3 has 15 amino acids. This chain's CDR3 is CASSQDQSDTGELFF. The covered CDR3 bases are TGTGCCAGCAGCCAAGATCAGTCTGACACCGGGGAG.

The sequenced CDR3 bases are TGCAGTGCCCAGGGTAGCTATGGC. It is translated as CSAQGSYG. From start to end, the CDR3 is CSAQGSYGYTF. The gene calls are TRBV20-1 and TRBJ1-2; perhaps TRBD1 as D (5 bases). Read data end 3 residues before the CDR3 end; the end is taken from the germline J gene. The CDR3 spans 11 residues. Deletions cut 6 bases from V and 4 bases from J, with 9 bases between. Looked up from germline, CDR1 is DFQATT and CDR2 is SNEGSKA (reference sequence).

As regards this clone: Sequencing ends 3 residues short of the CDR3 end; the germline J gene provides the rest. The chain combines TRBV10-3 with TRBJ2-2; maybe TRBD1 (5 bases). CDR3 length equals 13 residues. Germline CDR1 and CDR2: ENHRY and SYGVKD. The CDR3 loop reads CAISAQGNSPLFF. The sequenced CDR3 bases are TGTGCCATCAGTGCCCAGGGTAATTCACCG.

As for this clone: The read ends 3 residues shy of where the CDR3 ends; the end is completed using the germline J gene. The chain uses TRBV12-3 or TRBV12-4 and TRBJ2-4; tentative D call: TRBD1 (5 bases). CDR3 length: 13 amino acids. The sequenced CDR3 bases are TGTGCCAGCAGTTTAGGGACACCTTATGGT. Encoded protein: CASSLGTPYG. The entire CDR3 reads CASSLGTPYGQYF.

Comments on this clone: Read data end 3 residues before the CDR3 end; the end is taken from the germline J gene. The rearrangement uses TRBV19 and TRBJ2-7; D possibly corresponds to TRBD1 (6 bases). V was trimmed by 9 bases and J by 4 bases, leaving 19 bases between them. This CDR3 has 14 residues. Germline CDR1 LNHDA, CDR2 SQIVND (reference sequence). The CDR3 reads CASRAWTDSYEQYF. The sequenced CDR3 bases are TGTGCCAGCCGAGCTTGGACAGATTCTTACGAG.

A word on this clone: The read ends 3 residues shy of where the CDR3 ends; the end is completed using the germline J gene. The chain uses TRBV14 and TRBJ2-5, with 11 bases lining up with TRBD2. This CDR3 has 16 residues. Germline values: CDR1 SGHDN, CDR2 FVKESK. The V and J ends lost 1 base and 7 bases, in that order; junction bases with no gene match: 8. The CDR3 DNA, read in part, is TGTGCCAGCAGCCAAGCCAGTAGCGGGGGGGCTGTGACC. Its protein is CASSQASSGGAVT. In full, the CDR3 is CASSQASSGGAVTQYF.

As concerns this clone: The read terminates 3 residues ahead of where the CDR3 ends, so the germline J gene completes it. The chain is built from TRBV6-1 and TRBJ1-2; tentatively, D is TRBD1 (6 bases). CDR1 is MNHNS and CDR2 is SASEGT in the germline V gene. The CDR3 is 14 residues long. The CDR3 DNA, read in part, is TGTGCCAGCAGTGTCCGGACAGAGTACAATGAC. This encodes CASSVRTEYND. Given in full, the CDR3 is CASSVRTEYNDYTF.

Comment on this clone: The sequenced fragment ends 3 residues before the CDR3 boundary, so the rest is inferred from the germline J gene. This sequence joins TRBV6-1 and TRBJ2-5; 8 positions agree with TRBD1. V shed 4 bases, J shed 4 bases, and the junction held 8 bases outside the gene matches. This CDR3 region has 15 residues. CDR1 MNHNS and CDR2 SASEGT come from the germline V gene. The CDR3: CASSGGETGAETQYF. The sequenced part of the CDR3 DNA is TGTGCCAGCAGTGGTGGAGAGACAGGGGCAGAGACC.

As regards this clone: The read halts 3 residues ahead of the CDR3 end, with the missing end drawn from the germline J gene. The chain has TRBV30 and TRBJ2-2; TRBD1 might be the D (6 bases). Germline CDR1 GTSNPN, CDR2 SVGIG (reference sequence). The CDR3 spans 16 residues. Trimming stripped 0 bases from V and 6 bases from J, with 17 bases between. CDR3 residues: CAWSVGLGAFAGELFF. CDR3 bases read: TGTGCCTGGAGTGTAGGCCTGGGGGCTTTCGCCGGGGAG.

A word on this clone: The sequenced fragment ends 3 residues before the CDR3 boundary, so the rest is inferred from the germline J gene. The V call is TRBV6-1, the J call TRBJ2-7; a possible D gene is TRBD1 (6 bases). This CDR3 spans 13 amino acids. Germline V gives CDR1 MNHNS, CDR2 SASEGT. V was clipped by 4 bases and J by 4 bases, with 11 bases between them. Here the CDR3 reads CASSASDSYEQYF. Incomplete CDR3 DNA: TGTGCCAGCAGTGCCTCGGACAGTTACGAG.

On this clone: Read data end 3 residues before the CDR3 end; the end is taken from the germline J gene. The chain links TRBV4-1 to TRBJ2-7; D is unclear. Germline V CDR1 and CDR2: MGHRA, YSYEKL. The V gene lost 1 base and the J gene lost 3 bases, with 13 bases spanning the gap. The CDR3 contains 15 residues. The CDR3 region is CASSQGQRKYYEQYF. The CDR3 bases that were read are TGCGCCAGCAGCCAAGGGCAGCGAAAATACTACGAG.